This TCR beta chain was captured in a study of T cells in narcolepsy. Study-level background: Donors had narcolepsy type 1 or type 2, or were healthy controls. Study-wide points: Autoreactive clone sequences were missing from some blood memory CD4+ repertoires. HCRT-specific and TRIB2-specific autoreactive clonotypes appeared among same-patient CSF and blood CD4+ clonotypes. Healthy controls reportedly lacked the autoreactive clonotypes serially found in patients' blood.

Concerning this clone: What it binds is not known.

The protocol was immunoSEQ multiplex PCR, while the TCRdb copy is restricted to in-frame clones and leaves out a portion. There are some 23,000 clones in the sample; 84% occur only once, and about 1.3% lies in the top ten. The germline CDR1 and CDR2 sequences are MDHEN and SYDVKM. The CDR3 sequence is 16 residues long. The ends lost 2 bases at V and 4 bases at J; junction bases unmatched: 5. Sequenced sample: CD45RA- memory CD4+ T cells from PBMCs. This sequence originates from a human donor with narcolepsy. The rearrangement joins TRBV28 to TRBJ2-5; 12 bases are shared with TRBD2. The DNA of the CDR3 is TGTGCCAGCAGTTTAGTGACTAGCGGGAGTCGAGAGACCCAGTACTTC. As protein: CASSLVTSGSRETQYF. The full variable domain, its missing parts supplied by reference TRBV28 and TRBJ2-5, is DVKVTQSSRYLVKRTGEKVFLECVQDMDHENMFWYRQDPGLGLRLIYFSYDVKMKEKGDIPEGYSVSREKKERFSLILESASTNQTSMYLCASSLVTSGSRETQYFGPGTRLLVL.